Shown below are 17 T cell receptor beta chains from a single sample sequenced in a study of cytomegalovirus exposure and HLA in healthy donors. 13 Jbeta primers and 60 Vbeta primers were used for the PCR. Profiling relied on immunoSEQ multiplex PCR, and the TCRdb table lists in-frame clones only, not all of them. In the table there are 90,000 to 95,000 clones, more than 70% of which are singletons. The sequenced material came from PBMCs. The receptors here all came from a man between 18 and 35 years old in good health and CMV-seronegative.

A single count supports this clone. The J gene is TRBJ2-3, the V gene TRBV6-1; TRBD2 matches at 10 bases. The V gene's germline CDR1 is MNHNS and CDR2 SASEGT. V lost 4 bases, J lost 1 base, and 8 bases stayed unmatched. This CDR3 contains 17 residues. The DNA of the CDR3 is TGTGCCAGCAGTGTGTCTAGCGGGGGACCCCGCACAGATACGCAGTATTTT. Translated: CASSVSSGGPRTDTQYF.

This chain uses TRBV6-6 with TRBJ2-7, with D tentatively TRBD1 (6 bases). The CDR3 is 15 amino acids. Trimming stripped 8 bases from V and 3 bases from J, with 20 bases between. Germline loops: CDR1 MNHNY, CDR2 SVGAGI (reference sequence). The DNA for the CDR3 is TGTGCCAGCGGGACGCCCAGGGGCGCGGGCTACGAGCAGTACTTC. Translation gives CASGTPRGAGYEQYF.

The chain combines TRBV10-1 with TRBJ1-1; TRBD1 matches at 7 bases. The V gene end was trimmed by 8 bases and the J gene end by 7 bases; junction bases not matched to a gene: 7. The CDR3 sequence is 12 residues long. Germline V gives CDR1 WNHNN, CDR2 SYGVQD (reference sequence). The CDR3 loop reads CASGGQSGEAFF. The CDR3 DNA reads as TGCGCCAGCGGGGGACAGAGCGGTGAAGCTTTCTTT.

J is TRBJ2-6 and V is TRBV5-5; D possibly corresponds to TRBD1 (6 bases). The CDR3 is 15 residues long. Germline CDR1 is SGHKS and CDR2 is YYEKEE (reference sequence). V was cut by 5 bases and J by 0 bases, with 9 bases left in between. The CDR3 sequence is CASRQGNSGANVLTF. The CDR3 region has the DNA TGTGCCAGCAGACAGGGAAACTCTGGGGCCAACGTCCTGACTTTC.

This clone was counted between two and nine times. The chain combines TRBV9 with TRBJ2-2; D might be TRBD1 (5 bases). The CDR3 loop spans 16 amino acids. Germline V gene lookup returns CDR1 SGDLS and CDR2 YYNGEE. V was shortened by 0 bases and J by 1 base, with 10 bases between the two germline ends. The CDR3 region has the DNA TGTGCCAGCAGCGTAGGACAGACCCTGAACACCGGGGAGCTGTTTTTT. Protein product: CASSVGQTLNTGELFF. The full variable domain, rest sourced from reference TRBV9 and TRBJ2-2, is DSGVTQTPKHLITATGQRVTLRCSPRSGDLSVYWYQQSLDQGLQFLIQYYNGEERAKGNILERFSAQQFPDLHSELNLSSLELGDSALYFCASSVGQTLNTGELFFGEGSRLTVL.

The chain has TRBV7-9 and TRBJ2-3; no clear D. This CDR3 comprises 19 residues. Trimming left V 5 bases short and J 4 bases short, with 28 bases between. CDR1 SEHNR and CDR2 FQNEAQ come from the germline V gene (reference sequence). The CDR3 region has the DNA TGTGCCAGCAGCCCCCTGAACCACCGGCGTCTATACGGGTCAGATACGCAGTATTTT. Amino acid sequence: CASSPLNHRRLYGSDTQYF.

CDR3 amino acids: CASSRDSVSYEQYF. CDR3 DNA: TGTGCCAGCTCGCGGGACAGCGTCTCCTACGAGCAGTACTTC. The V and J genes are TRBV18 and TRBJ2-7; TRBD1 might be the D (7 bases). V lost 6 bases to trimming and J lost 0 bases, with 12 bases between them. This CDR3 contains 14 residues. The germline V gene has CDR1 KGHSH and CDR2 LQKENI.

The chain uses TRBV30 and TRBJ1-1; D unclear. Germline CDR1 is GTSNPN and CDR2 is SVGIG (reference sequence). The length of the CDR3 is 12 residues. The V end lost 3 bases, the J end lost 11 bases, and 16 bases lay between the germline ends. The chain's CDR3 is CAWSIAGGGAFF. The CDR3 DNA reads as TGTGCCTGGAGCATCGCGGGCGGCGGGGCTTTCTTT.

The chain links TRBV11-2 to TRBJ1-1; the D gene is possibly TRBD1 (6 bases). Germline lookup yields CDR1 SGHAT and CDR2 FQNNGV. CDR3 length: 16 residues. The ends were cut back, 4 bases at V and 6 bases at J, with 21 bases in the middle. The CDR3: CASSSRVWGRGAEAFF. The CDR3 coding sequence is TGTGCCAGCAGCTCCCGAGTCTGGGGCAGGGGTGCTGAAGCTTTCTTT. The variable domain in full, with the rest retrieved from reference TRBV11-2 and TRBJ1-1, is EAGVAQSPRYKIIEKRQSVAFWCNPISGHATLYWYQQILGQGPKLLIQFQNNGVVDDSQLPKDRFSAERLKGVDSTLKIQPAKLEDSAVYLCASSSRVWGRGAEAFFGQGTRLTVV.

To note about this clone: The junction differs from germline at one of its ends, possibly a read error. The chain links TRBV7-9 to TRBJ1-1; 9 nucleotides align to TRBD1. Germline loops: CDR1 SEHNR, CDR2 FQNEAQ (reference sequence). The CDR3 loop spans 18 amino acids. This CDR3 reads CSSSLATGVQGASTEAFF. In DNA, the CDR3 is TGTTCCAGCAGCTTAGCAACCGGCGTACAGGGGGCTAGCACTGAAGCTTTCTTT.

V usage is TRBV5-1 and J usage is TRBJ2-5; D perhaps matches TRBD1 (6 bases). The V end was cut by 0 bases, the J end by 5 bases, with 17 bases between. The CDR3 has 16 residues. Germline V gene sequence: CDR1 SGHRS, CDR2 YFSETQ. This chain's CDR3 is CASSLATGRGQETQYF. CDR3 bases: TGCGCCAGCAGCTTGGCTACAGGGCGTGGACAGGAGACCCAGTACTTC.

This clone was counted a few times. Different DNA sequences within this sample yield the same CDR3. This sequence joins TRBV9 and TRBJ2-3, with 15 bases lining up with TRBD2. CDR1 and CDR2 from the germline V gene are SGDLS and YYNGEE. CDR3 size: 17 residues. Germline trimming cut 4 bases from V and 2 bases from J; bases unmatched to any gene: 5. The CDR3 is CASSSGTSGGNTDTQYF. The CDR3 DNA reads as TGTGCCAGCAGCTCCGGGACTAGCGGGGGGAACACAGATACGCAGTATTTT.

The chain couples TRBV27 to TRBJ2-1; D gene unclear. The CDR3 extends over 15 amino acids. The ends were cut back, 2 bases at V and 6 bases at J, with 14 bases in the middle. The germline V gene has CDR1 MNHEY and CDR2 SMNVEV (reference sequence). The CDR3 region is CASSLELSLPNEQFF. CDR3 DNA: TGTGCCAGCAGTTTAGAGTTGTCATTGCCCAATGAGCAGTTCTTC.

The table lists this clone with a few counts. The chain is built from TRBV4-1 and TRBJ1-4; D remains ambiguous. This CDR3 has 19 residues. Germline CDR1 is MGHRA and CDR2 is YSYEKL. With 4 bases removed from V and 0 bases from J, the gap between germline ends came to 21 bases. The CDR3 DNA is TGCGCCAGCAGCCCCCGGAGGAATTTGCGGCTTTCAACTAATGAAAAACTGTTTTTT. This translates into CASSPRRNLRLSTNEKLFF.

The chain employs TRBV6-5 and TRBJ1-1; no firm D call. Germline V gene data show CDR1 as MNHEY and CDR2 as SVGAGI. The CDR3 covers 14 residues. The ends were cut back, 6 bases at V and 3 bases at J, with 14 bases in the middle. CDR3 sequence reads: CASRFNLGDTEAFF. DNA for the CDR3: TGTGCCAGCAGATTCAACCTGGGAGACACTGAAGCTTTCTTT.

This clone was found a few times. The CDR3 DNA sequence: TGTGCCAGCAGCTTGGGGACAGGCATTGGAAACGAGCAGTACTTC. Protein: CASSLGTGIGNEQYF. The V gene is TRBV7-9, the J gene TRBJ2-7; 8 bases match TRBD1. After removal of 3 bases from V and 5 bases from J, the junction contained 9 bases not matched to a gene. The germline V gene encodes CDR1 SEHNR and CDR2 FQNEAQ (reference sequence). The CDR3 contains 15 residues.

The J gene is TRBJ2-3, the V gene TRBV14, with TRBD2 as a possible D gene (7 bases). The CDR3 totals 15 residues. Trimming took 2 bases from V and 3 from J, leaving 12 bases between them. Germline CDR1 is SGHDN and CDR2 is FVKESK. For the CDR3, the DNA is TGTGCCAGCAGCCAATACGGGGGGCTGACAGATACGCAGTATTTT. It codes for CASSQYGGLTDTQYF.